This entry lists 2 T cell receptor beta chains sequenced from one sample in a study of blood T cell repertoires in COVID-19. Assay used: immunoSEQ multiplex PCR; TCRdb lists only in-frame clones, some missing. The sample gives under 350,000 clones, roughly 83% of which show up once; roughly 4.5% is in the top ten. The specimen was peripheral blood. The receptors here all came from a man aged 55 to 70 who had recovered from COVID-19.

This rearrangement joins TRBV12-1 to TRBJ2-3; whether TRBD2, the table's D call, matches the DNA was not checked. TRBV12-1 is reported as a pseudogene. The CDR3 extends over 11 amino acids. The CDR3 region has the DNA TGTGCCAGCAGCCGACGGGAGACGCAGTATTTT. Residues: CASSRRETQYF.

This sequence joins TRBV9 and TRBJ1-6; TRBD1 matches 9 bases. The CDR3 covers 15 residues. CDR1 is SGDLS, CDR2 YYNGEE, per germline. V lost 3 bases and J lost 7; bases outside the gene matches: 5. This CDR3 reads CASSGGQGRNSPLHF. DNA for the CDR3: TGTGCCAGCAGCGGTGGACAGGGGAGGAATTCACCCCTCCACTTT.